The 5 T cell receptor beta chains below come from one sample, sequenced in a study of control samples from healthy donors and cancer patients. The data were produced by immunoSEQ multiplex PCR, yet TCRdb's version contains in-frame clones alone and is incomplete. The sample lists about 180,000 clones, around nine tenths seen once, with about 1.4% in the top ten. Specimen: blood. The receptors shown here come from a man aged 25-45 years in good health.

The chain joins TRBV28 to TRBJ2-7; 8 bases match TRBD1. Germline values: CDR1 MDHEN, CDR2 SYDVKM. Trimming took 3 bases from V and 3 from J; bases not matched to a gene: 10. This CDR3 spans 16 amino acids. In nucleotides, the CDR3 is TGTGCCAGCAGTTTTAAATTCTGGACAGGGAGCTACGAGCAGTACTTC. Translated, it gives CASSFKFWTGSYEQYF.

The chain carries TRBV9 and TRBJ1-1; 9 nucleotides match TRBD1. CDR1 SGDLS and CDR2 YYNGEE come from the germline V gene. The length of the CDR3 is 15 residues. The trim removed 3 bases at V and 2 bases at J, leaving 5 bases unmatched. The CDR3: CASSGTGVLNTEAFF. CDR3 nucleotides: TGTGCCAGCAGCGGGACAGGGGTCCTAAACACTGAAGCTTTCTTT.

This sequence joins TRBV7-9 and TRBJ1-1, with unresolved D. This CDR3 region has 14 residues. Germline V gene lookup returns CDR1 SEHNR and CDR2 FQNEAQ (reference sequence). The V and J ends lost 3 bases and 5 bases respectively, with 13 bases between them. The CDR3 region is CASSFLMDRTEAFF. The CDR3 DNA reads TGTGCCAGCAGCTTCCTGATGGACCGGACTGAAGCTTTCTTT.

The gene calls are TRBV6-6 and TRBJ2-2; unclear D gene. V lost 9 bases and J lost 8, with 16 bases in between. The length of the CDR3 is 13 residues. Germline-derived CDR1 and CDR2 are MNHNY and SVGAGI (reference sequence). The DNA for the CDR3 is TGTGCCAGTACTCGGGTGGCCCGGGGGGAGCTGTTTTTT. The encoded protein is CASTRVARGELFF.

The chain recombines TRBV4-1 with TRBJ1-5; D is perhaps TRBD1 (6 bases). V was cut by 0 bases and J by 4 bases, with 13 bases left in between. CDR3 size: 16 residues. CDR1 MGHRA and CDR2 YSYEKL come from the germline V gene. CDR3 protein: CASSQDGAGDNQPQHF. For the CDR3, the DNA is TGCGCCAGCAGCCAAGATGGGGCAGGGGATAATCAGCCCCAGCATTTT.